This T cell receptor (beta chain) was sequenced during a study of CD8+CD57+ T cells in acquired aplastic anemia. Study overall: Sorted CD4+ and CD8+ cells gave an average of approximately 3 ug of DNA. Study results and caveats: A set of 25 to 35 CD8+ CDR3 sequences was shared between patients and controls, and these sequences appeared highly expressed in patients.

This CDR3 is built from 13 residues. Germline CDR1 and CDR2: SNHLY and FYNNEI. Sequenced patients had shown CD8+CD57+ cell expansion by flow cytometry. Each patient had severe acquired aplastic anemia. In regard to this clonotype: The antigen is not known. A much larger clone lies one base from this, so it may be a read error.

According to the study, genomic DNA was the template for TCR beta VDJ and CDR3 profiling. TCRdb reprocessed the reads via MiXCR and lists one record per CDR3 protein. The repertoire holds more than 150,000 distinct CDR3 sequences, with about 44% as singletons. Material for sequencing was sorted CD4+, CD8+, or CD8+CD57+ T cells (not recorded which) from PBMCs. This clonotype was obtained from a human donor with aplastic anemia. This chain joins TRBV2 and TRBJ2-7, with 7 bases aligning to TRBD1. The CDR3 loop reads CASSSGHRGEQHF. In nucleotides, the CDR3 is TGTGCCAGCAGTTCGGGACACAGGGGCGAGCAGCACTTC.